These 30 T cell receptor beta chains were all obtained from the same sample, sequenced in a study of tumor-infiltrating lymphocytes in primary liver carcinoma. Germline DNA was extracted too, while blood RNA derived from unsorted whole blood. A primer matching the constant region was used to make TCR beta cDNA from 500 ng of total RNA. Modified slightly, ARM-PCR produced TCR beta libraries over three nested multiplex PCR rounds. Investigators reported that the first two PCR rounds, at around 11 cycles each, used TRBV1-TRBV30 forward primers with a C-beta reverse primer. TCRdb reanalysed the multiplex PCR reads using MiXCR and keeps one entry per CDR3 protein. The profile covers around 330,000 distinct CDR3 sequences, with about 60% appearing a single time and 9% to 10% taken by the ten largest. The sequenced sample consisted of peripheral blood. Receptors were obtained from a man aged 35-49 years with primary liver carcinoma and hepatitis B virus infection.

The table lists this clonotype with a few counts. The chain uses TRBV4-1 and TRBJ1-2; 8 nucleotides agree with TRBD1. This CDR3 is built from 15 residues. V lost 0 bases, J lost 0 bases, and 0 bases stayed unmatched. CDR1 is MGHRA, CDR2 YSYEKL, per germline. CDR3 DNA sequence: TGCGCCAGCAGCCAAGAACAGGGGGCTAACTATGGCTACACCTTC. Translated: CASSQEQGANYGYTF.

In its sample, this clonotype was seen a few times. A read error may be the cause here, since a much bigger clone is one base away. This chain links TRBV28 with TRBJ1-2, with 7 bases identical to TRBD1. Germline V gene data show CDR1 as MDHEN and CDR2 as SYDVKM. This CDR3 has 13 residues. V shed 3 bases and J 5 bases; nucleotides not matched to a gene: 3. Here the CDR3 reads CASSFEGAYGYTF. CDR3 bases: TGTGCCAGCAGTTTTGAGGGGGCTTATGGCTACACCTTC.

On this clonotype: This may stem from a read error, because a much larger clone lies one nucleotide away. The V gene is TRBV29-1, the J gene TRBJ1-2; D ambiguous. The V end lost 2 bases, the J end lost 3 bases, and 16 bases lay between the germline ends. This CDR3 is built from 15 residues. The germline gives CDR1 SQVTM, CDR2 ANQGSEA. The CDR3 loop is CSVENGVLEDYGYTF. CDR3 nucleotide sequence: TGCAGCGTTGAAAATGGGGTCCTTGAGGACTATGGCTACACCTTC.

The chain has TRBV14 and TRBJ2-7; 8 bases line up with TRBD2. V lost 4 bases to trimming and J lost 5 bases; unmatched junction nucleotides: 10. Per the germline V gene, CDR1 is SGHDN and CDR2 is FVKESK. This CDR3 has 15 residues. The CDR3: CASSRGAGVRNEQYF. The CDR3 nucleotides are TGTGCCAGCAGCCGAGGAGCGGGAGTTCGTAACGAGCAGTACTTC.

Notes on this clonotype: It may be a read error: a sequence one base away is much more abundant. V usage is TRBV6-5 and J usage is TRBJ1-3, with D perhaps TRBD1 (5 bases). The CDR3 length is 15 residues. Germline V lookup: CDR1 MNHEY, CDR2 SVGAGI. CDR3 protein: CASSSGFGAGDTIYF. CDR3 sequence (DNA): TGTGCCAGCAGTTCAGGGTTTGGAGCTGGAGACACCATATATTTT.

Comments on this clonotype: A much larger clone lies one base from this, so it may be a read error. The chain links TRBV4-2 to TRBJ1-1, with TRBD1 matching over 7 bases. Germline V gives CDR1 LGHNA, CDR2 YNFKEQ. The CDR3 is 17 amino acids. Here the CDR3 DNA reads TGTGTCAGCAGCCAACTACCAGGGGACAGTTGGAACACTGAAGCTTTCTTT. The encoded protein is CVSSQLPGDSWNTEAFF.

About this clonotype: One junction end does not reproduce the germline sequence, and a read error may be involved. J is TRBJ2-2 and V is TRBV11-2, with D tentatively TRBD2 (5 bases). The CDR3 runs to 16 residues. Germline lookup yields CDR1 SGHAT and CDR2 FQNNGV. The CDR3 DNA reads as TGTGCCAGCAGCTTAGATTGGAGTGGTACTACCGGGGAGCTGCCTTTT. It yields the protein CASSLDWSGTTGELPF.

This chain uses TRBV5-1 with TRBJ1-4, with a weak D call TRBD1 (6 bases). CDR1 and CDR2 from the germline V gene are SGHRS and YFSETQ. V lost 5 bases, J lost 4 bases, and 12 bases lay in between. The CDR3 has 14 amino acids. The CDR3 protein is CASSQDSHNEKLFF. The CDR3 bases are TGCGCCAGCAGTCAGGACAGCCATAATGAAAAACTGTTTTTT.

This clonotype was observed a single time. An end of the junction differs from the germline gene, which may be a read error. The V call is TRBV4-1, the J call TRBJ2-3; D unclear. The CDR3 has 15 amino acids. Germline loops: CDR1 MGHRA, CDR2 YSYEKL. The DNA of the CDR3 is TGCGCAAGCATCGCCCCGCCCCCAAGCACAGATACGCAGTATTTT. Amino acid sequence: CASIAPPPSTDTQYF.

In the case of this clonotype: A much larger clone differs by one base, so this may be a read error. The chain combines TRBV29-1 with TRBJ2-5, with TRBD2 as a possible D gene (5 bases). Germline assignment: CDR1 SQVTM and CDR2 ANQGSEA. This CDR3 contains 12 residues. V dropped 6 bases and J dropped 5 bases, with 13 bases sitting between them. The CDR3 region has the DNA TGCAGCGTAAAGTTAGGCGGGGAGACCCAGTACTTC. Translation gives CSVKLGGETQYF.

In the case of this clonotype: The junction shows a germline mismatch at one end, possibly a read error. This rearrangement joins TRBV6-2 or TRBV6-3 to TRBJ2-7; TRBD2 aligns across 7 bases. The CDR3 consists of 13 residues. Germline-derived CDR1 and CDR2 are MNHEY and SVGEGT. CDR3 in DNA: TGTGACAGCGGCGCGGGAGCTCTCAACGAGCAGTACTTC. Its protein product is CDSGAGALNEQYF.

The chain has TRBV6-1 and TRBJ1-6; a possible D gene is TRBD1 (6 bases). Trimming removed 10 bases from V and 9 bases from J, with 16 bases in between. Germline CDR1 and CDR2: MNHNS and SASEGT. The CDR3 runs to 13 residues. This CDR3 reads CAIGEQGGSPLHF. In nucleotides, the CDR3 is TGTGCCATCGGTGAACAGGGTGGTTCACCCCTCCACTTT.

The sample holds many counts of this clonotype. CDR3 DNA sequence: TGCAGCGTTGAAGATATGGTTAATTTTAATACGCAGTATTTT. Its translation is CSVEDMVNFNTQYF. The chain joins TRBV29-1 to TRBJ2-3; no clear D gene. Trimming stripped 0 bases from V and 7 bases from J, with 14 bases between. Germline CDR1 SQVTM, CDR2 ANQGSEA. The CDR3 has 14 amino acids.

This clonotype has more than one count but fewer than ten. This sequence may be a read error, since a much larger clone differs from it by one base. The chain links TRBV12-3 or TRBV12-4 to TRBJ2-5; D might be TRBD1 or TRBD2, each matching 5 bases. This CDR3 comprises 14 residues. V was shortened by 6 bases and J by 5 bases, with 16 bases between the two germline ends. CDR3 DNA sequence: TGTGCCAGCAGCTATGGGACCCCAAAGGAGACCCAGTACTTC. It translates to CASSYGTPKETQYF.

With regard to this clonotype: This may come from a read error, since a much larger clone is one base off. The gene calls are TRBV29-1 and TRBJ1-2, with TRBD1 identical over 7 bases. Germline lookup yields CDR1 SQVTM and CDR2 ANQGSEA. This CDR3 has 12 amino acids. CDR3 residues: CSVVQGDYGYAF. The CDR3 DNA reads as TGCAGCGTTGTGCAGGGGGACTATGGCTACGCCTTC.

A word on this clonotype: Given a much more abundant clone one base away, this may be a read error. V and J are TRBV28 and TRBJ2-7; 8 bases match TRBD1. Germline V gene lookup returns CDR1 MDHEN and CDR2 SYDVKM. V trimming: 8 bases; J trimming: 4 bases; junction bases outside the gene matches: 1. This CDR3 has 11 residues. DNA for the CDR3: TGTGCCAGCTGGGACAGGTACGAGCAGTACTTC. Encoded protein: CASWDRYEQYF.

The chain is built from TRBV29-1 and TRBJ1-5; no clear D. V gave up 6 bases and J gave up 3 bases, with 12 bases separating them. The germline gives CDR1 SQVTM, CDR2 ANQGSEA. CDR3 size: 13 residues. The CDR3 sequence is CSVDQIFNQPQHF. CDR3 bases: TGCAGCGTGGATCAGATATTCAATCAGCCCCAGCATTTT. The whole variable domain, remainder taken from reference TRBV29-1 and TRBJ1-5, is SAVISQKPSRDICQRGTSLTIQCQVDSQVTMMFWYRQQPGQSLTLIATANQGSEATYESGFVIDKFPISRPNLTFSTLTVSNMSPEDSSIYLCSVDQIFNQPQHFGDGTRLSIL.

About this clonotype: With a much larger clone just one base away, this may be a read error. A read error is likely, as this CDR3 ends without the conserved phenylalanine or tryptophan. The J gene is TRBJ2-1, the V gene TRBV10-3, with D possibly being TRBD1 (6 bases). This CDR3 has 13 amino acids. Trimming pared 1 base from V and 10 bases from J, leaving 11 bases between. Per germline, CDR1 ENHRY and CDR2 SYGVKD. Written as DNA, the CDR3 is TGTGCCATCAGTGAGTACAGGGAGAAAGAGCAGTTCCTC. It codes for CAISEYREKEQFL.

At least ten counts were recorded for this clonotype. The chain recombines TRBV4-1 with TRBJ2-4; 14 bases are shared with TRBD2. The CDR3 covers 17 residues. V was pared by 4 bases and J by 3 bases, with 5 bases of the junction left unmatched. CDR1 is MGHRA, CDR2 YSYEKL, per germline. The CDR3 region has the DNA TGCGCCAGCAGCCCAGAGACTAGCGGGAGGGGCAAAAACATTCAGTACTTC. It specifies CASSPETSGRGKNIQYF.

Concerning this clonotype: A much larger clone lies one base from this, so it may be a read error. This chain connects TRBV6-1 to TRBJ1-5; 9 nucleotides match TRBD1. Losses at the gene ends were 10 bases for V and 9 bases for J; bases not matched to a gene: 16. Germline values: CDR1 MNHNS, CDR2 SASEGT. The CDR3 is 15 amino acids. This chain's CDR3 is CAIIDPGQGGRPQHF. The CDR3 bases are TGTGCCATCATTGATCCGGGACAGGGAGGGCGGCCCCAGCATTTT.

With respect to this clonotype: Possible read error: a much larger clone is one base away. CDR3 loop: CASGMEFFNTEAFF. CDR3 DNA: TGTGCCAGCGGGATGGAGTTTTTCAACACTGAAGCTTTCTTT. This chain joins TRBV6-1 and TRBJ1-1, with D hard to call. With 8 bases removed from V and 2 bases from J, the gap between germline ends came to 15 bases. The CDR3 sequence is 14 residues long. Germline lookup yields CDR1 MNHNS and CDR2 SASEGT.

As for this clonotype: A much larger clone sits a single nucleotide away, making a read error possible. The J gene is TRBJ2-3, the V gene TRBV4-3; 11 nucleotides match TRBD2. The CDR3 has 15 residues. CDR1 is LGHNA and CDR2 is YSLEER in the germline V gene. CDR3 sequence (DNA): TGCGTCAGCAGCCAAATAGCGGGAGGGGGAGATACGCAGTATTTT. Residues: CVSSQIAGGGDTQYF.

CDR3 residues: CASSLWLAPNEQYF. The CDR3 nucleotides are TGTGCCAGCAGCTTGTGGCTAGCCCCGAACGAGCAGTACTTC. The chain couples TRBV5-4 to TRBJ2-7; weak D call: TRBD2 (5 bases). This CDR3 is built from 14 residues. Germline lookup yields CDR1 SGHNT and CDR2 YYREEE (reference sequence). V lost 1 base to trimming and J lost 5 bases, with 13 bases between them.

Details on this clonotype: Just one base apart from a much larger clone, this may be a read error. The chain joins TRBV6-5 to TRBJ1-5, with 9 bases fitting TRBD1. Germline V gives CDR1 MNHEY, CDR2 SVGAGI. This CDR3 comprises 15 residues. V shed 6 bases, J shed 2 bases, and the junction held 5 bases outside the gene matches. The CDR3 DNA is TGTGCCAGCAGAATTGACAGGGGGGGCAATCAGCCCCAGCATTTT. This translates into CASRIDRGGNQPQHF.

Worth noting for this clonotype: A much bigger clone sits one base away, suggesting this may be a read error. V and J are TRBV4-1 and TRBJ2-7; TRBD2 matches at 11 bases. V lost 8 bases and J lost 6; bases outside the gene matches: 6. Germline V lookup: CDR1 MGHRA, CDR2 YSYEKL. CDR3 length equals 13 residues. CDR3 nucleotide sequence: TGCGCCAGCCGCCTACTAGCGGGAGTCGAGCAGTACTTC. This encodes CASRLLAGVEQYF.

A remark on this clonotype: A single base separates this from a much larger clone, so it may be a read error. The chain recombines TRBV6-9 with TRBJ2-7, with 8 nucleotides matching TRBD2. CDR1 and CDR2 from the germline V gene are MNHGY and SVAAGI. The CDR3 is 16 residues long. CDR3 sequence (DNA): TGTGCCAGCAGTTATGATGCCAGCGGGGGCTCCTACGAGAAGTACTTC. This encodes CASSYDASGGSYEKYF.

The CDR3 reads CVGSQRTGNSYEQYF. The CDR3 nucleotides are TGTGTCGGCAGCCAACGGACAGGTAACTCCTACGAGCAGTACTTC. The V and J genes are TRBV4-2 and TRBJ2-7, with 7 bases identical to TRBD1. Germline loops: CDR1 LGHNA, CDR2 YNFKEQ. This CDR3 spans 15 amino acids.

As to this clonotype: A read error may produce the germline difference seen at one junction end. The chain links TRBV30 to TRBJ2-7; D possibly corresponds to TRBD2 (6 bases). This CDR3 has 14 residues. Germline V gives CDR1 GTSNPN, CDR2 SVGIG (reference sequence). The CDR3 nucleotides read TGTGCCTGGACCCCCGGGAACCCGGGACTCAAAGGACACTTC. Its translation is CAWTPGNPGLKGHF.

With respect to this clonotype: Germline is not matched at one junction end, which may reflect a read error. The genes are TRBV11-2 and TRBJ2-5; D gene unclear. The CDR3 sequence is 14 residues long. CDR1 is SGHAT, CDR2 FQNNGV, per germline. The CDR3 DNA follows: TGTGCCAGCAGCCAAAGCCGCGGTCAAGAGGCCCAGTACTTC. Its translation: CASSQSRGQEAQYF.

This chain joins TRBV12-3 or TRBV12-4 and TRBJ2-3, with unresolved D. CDR3 length: 14 amino acids. The CDR3 loop reads CVSSFLTFTDTQYF. As DNA, the CDR3 is TGTGTCAGTAGTTTTTTAACGTTCACAGATACGCAGTATTTT.